Sequencing of this TCR beta chain was carried out in a study of shared clonotypes between healthy human individuals. Turning to the study itself: Donor ages ranged 18 to 49 years: a couple of women, a few men.

Investigators divided CD4+ cells into CD45RA+ naive and CD45RA-negative memory subsets. Method: immunoSEQ multiplex PCR; TCRdb's copy keeps in-frame clones and lacks some. The sample yields 2,500,000 or so clones, around nine tenths seen once. In this sample, this clone turned up once. Its target is not known. This CDR3 is 15 amino acids long. Germline CDR1 and CDR2: MNHEY and SVGAGI. V lost 5 bases, J lost 8 bases, and 11 bases stayed unmatched. Study-level findings and limits: Memory subsets generally showed lower estimated richness than naive subsets. Sorted-subset samples were not fully sequenced, rarefaction indicated.

The chain carries TRBV6-5 and TRBJ1-4; 7 nucleotides line up with TRBD1. This receptor was taken from a man younger than 35 in good health. The sequenced sample consisted of naive CD4+ T cells sorted from blood. The subset is: CD45RA+ positively selected. The CDR3 DNA is TGTGCCAGCAGTCTGCAGACAGGGATGAACGAAAAACTGTTTTTT. It yields the protein CASSLQTGMNEKLFF.